Sequencing of this TCR beta chain was carried out in a study of OX40 agonist ivuxolimab in advanced cancers. Study-level background: Ivuxolimab was a fully human IgG2 agonistic monoclonal antibody targeting the costimulatory receptor OX40 (CD134). The paper covers the monotherapy dose-escalation part of the phase I ivuxolimab trial, which included N ≈ 50 patients. Partial responses occurred in three dose-escalation patients, of whom one had hepatocellular carcinoma and two had cutaneous melanoma. Of the 50 or so patients in dose escalation, around 20 had hepatocellular carcinoma, about 15 had melanoma, 9 had renal cell carcinoma and 9 had head and neck cancer. Patients were allowed to have had prior anti-PD-1, anti-PD-L1 or anti-CTLA-4 therapy, and around 40% of the dose-escalation patients had previously received checkpoint inhibitors. Intravenous ivuxolimab was administered to patients every 2 weeks at six dose levels: 0.01, 0.1, 0.3, 1.5, 3 and 10 mg/kg. The dose-escalation cohort was almost 85% male with a mean age of about 54 years, ranging from roughly 23 to 80. Peripheral TCRbeta sequencing was intended to test whether TCR sequence diversity was altered and clonal T-cell expansion was caused by ivuxolimab.

As concerns this clone: There is no known antigen for this receptor. Base qualities are not provided; no much larger clone lies one nucleotide away.

The trial excluded patients who had a history of autoimmune disease or who were on systemic immunosuppression. Peripheral blood for TCR sequencing was drawn from every dose cohort at baseline, at cycle 4 day 1 and at cycle 7 day 1. The samples were taken from a phase I, first-in-human, multicenter, open-label dose-escalation trial of ivuxolimab. The trial enrolled adults with locally advanced or metastatic head and neck squamous cell, hepatocellular, melanoma or renal cell carcinoma. Before TCR sequencing, CD4+ T cells and CD8+ T cells from peripheral blood were sorted into separate populations. Genomic DNA was isolated from the sorted cells so that the TCRbeta CDR3 region could be sequenced. TCRbeta CDR3 regions were sequenced using the immunoSEQ Assay. Drawn from immuneACCESS, this table holds only the in-frame rearrangements with V and J called that TCRdb kept. Clones are partly lost; checked studies trace under half to an unresolved V gene and leave the rest unexplained. This sample lists tens of thousands of clones; about 85% were detected once. 2% to 2.5% of the sample belongs to the ten largest clones.

General findings and caveats noted by the study authors: Antigen specificity was not determined for the clonally expanded peripheral T cells. Partial responders in the 0.1-3.0 mg/kg groups had among the lowest normalized peripheral clonal expansion, especially among CD8+ T cells. At doses of 0.1 to 3.0 mg/kg, clonal expansion of both CD4+ and CD8+ blood T cells was observed from baseline to week 6. After ivuxolimab, CD8+ T cells had more expanded clones than CD4+ T cells on average. Low levels of normalized T-cell clonal expansion were also seen in some patients who did not respond.

V lost 6 bases and J lost 3 bases, and the count of bases not matched to a germline gene is 4. The CDR3 contains 15 residues, cysteine and phenylalanine counted. Just the 45-base CDR3 DNA is kept, in frame starting at base 1. CDR1 and CDR2 are drawn from the germline V gene: MRHNA, SNTAGT. Rearrangement joined TRBV6-4 to TRBJ2-2, and 10 junctional nucleotides match TRBD1. The origin of this receptor is an adult with an advanced solid tumor such as melanoma, head and neck, liver or kidney cancer. The specimen comprised CD4+ or CD8+ T cells sorted from blood, sampled in a trial of the OX40 agonist ivuxolimab. The encoded CDR3 is CASRPGQGYTGELFF. The DNA reads as follows: TGTGCCAGCAGGCCGGGACAGGGGTACACCGGGGAGCTGTTTTTT.